The sequence of this T cell receptor (beta chain) was determined in a study of T cell repertoires in cytomegalovirus infection. This clonotype has a handful of counts. Antigen unknown. From germline, CDR1 is SGHNT and CDR2 YYREEE (reference sequence). The CDR3 has 17 amino acids. V gave up 1 base and J gave up 5 bases, with 19 bases separating them. A single record per CDR3 protein comes from TCRdb applying MiXCR to the reads. The repertoire includes some 500,000 distinct CDR3 sequences, more than 30% of them detected once, and roughly 15% sits in the top ten. The sample here was cultured PBMCs, taken from culture after CMV antigen stimulation. The J gene is TRBJ2-1, the V gene TRBV5-4; tentative D call: TRBD2 (6 bases). The origin of this receptor is a human donor in good health (CMV status not recorded). Some clones in this sample may be carry-over from other donors' samples. CDR3: CASSLSSGFSLNNEQFF. The DNA of the CDR3 is TGTGCCAGCAGCTTGAGTAGCGGTTTCTCACTTAACAATGAGCAGTTCTTC. Full variable domain (remainder filled in from reference TRBV5-4 and TRBJ2-1): ETGVTQSPTHLIKTRGQQVTLRCSSQSGHNTVSWYQQALGQGPQFIFQYYREEENGRGNFPPRFSGLQFPNYSSELNVNALELDDSALYLCASSLSSGFSLNNEQFFGPGTRLTVL.